These T cell receptor beta chains were read from a single sample in a study of shared clonotypes between healthy human individuals. Profiling relied on immunoSEQ multiplex PCR, and the TCRdb table lists in-frame clones only, not all of them. The sample has about 1,900,000 clones; 85% to 95% are singletons. Sequenced: naive CD8+ T cells sorted from blood. Receptors were obtained from a man aged 18 to 29 in good health. Both conserved end residues are part of each CDR3. Fields, in order: V gene, clone size, D gene, J gene, CDR3 protein, CDR3 DNA. The D gene is left open where the match is weak. Some rows have no size entry. The others give once, few or many, or a class for an expanded clone.

>TRBV19|-|-|TRBJ2-1
CASSIELTYNEQFF
TGTGCCAGTAGTATAGAGCTAACCTACAATGAGCAGTTCTTC
>TRBV11-3|-|-|TRBJ2-7
CASCPTRSYEQYF
TGTGCCAGTTGCCCGACTAGATCCTACGAGCAGTACTTC
>TRBV27|-|-|TRBJ2-7
CASSLHGDEQYF
TGTGCCAGCAGTCTTCACGGGGACGAGCAGTACTTC
>TRBV6-1|-|-|TRBJ2-7
CASSEAPSYEQYF
TGTGCCAGCAGTGAGGCTCCCAGCTACGAGCAGTACTTC
>TRBV5-8|-|TRBD1|TRBJ1-5
CASSLLGQGHQPQHF
TGTGCCAGCAGCTTGCTGGGACAGGGGCATCAGCCCCAGCATTTT
>TRBV7-8|-|-|TRBJ2-7
CASGGPHEQYF
TGTGCCAGCGGGGGGCCCCACGAGCAGTACTTC
>TRBV11-2|-|-|TRBJ2-7
CASTDHHLWAGSPPYEQYF
TGTGCCAGCACCGACCATCACCTTTGGGCGGGGAGCCCTCCCTACGAGCAGTACTTC
>TRBV6-1|-|TRBD2|TRBJ2-7
CASSAGTSGYSSYEQYF
TGTGCCAGCAGTGCCGGGACTAGCGGGTATAGCTCCTACGAGCAGTACTTC
>TRBV11-2|-|-|TRBJ2-7
CASSSRVSYEQYF
TGTGCCAGCAGCTCCCGGGTATCCTACGAGCAGTACTTC
>TRBV5-1|-|TRBD2|TRBJ2-1
CASSLSSGGPPEEQFF
TGCGCCAGCAGCTTGTCGTCGGGGGGGCCTCCTGAGGAGCAGTTCTTC
>TRBV30|-|TRBD1|TRBJ1-2
CAWSGQGDRYGYTF
TGTGCCTGGAGTGGACAGGGGGACCGCTATGGCTACACCTTC
>TRBV4-1|once|-|TRBJ2-2
CASSQDSSTGELFF
TGCGCCAGCAGCCAAGACTCCTCCACCGGGGAGCTGTTTTTT
>TRBV6-1|-|-|TRBJ1-6
CASSEARVPGNSPLHF
TGTGCCAGCAGTGAAGCGCGGGTCCCGGGGAATTCACCCCTCCACTTT
>TRBV4-3|-|-|TRBJ2-1
CASSPMGDNEQFF
TGCGCCAGCAGCCCCATGGGAGACAATGAGCAGTTCTTC
>TRBV28|-|-|TRBJ1-1
CASSFSPSGEAFF
TGTGCCAGCAGTTTTTCCCCATCAGGGGAAGCTTTCTTT
>TRBV4-3|-|-|TRBJ1-2
CASSQDPARAGYGYTF
TGCGCCAGCAGCCAAGATCCCGCCAGGGCTGGGTATGGCTACACCTTC
>TRBV27|-|TRBD1|TRBJ1-2
CASSVSTGGSYGYTF
TGTGCCAGCAGTGTCTCGACAGGGGGGAGCTATGGCTACACCTTC
>TRBV4-1|-|-|TRBJ2-6
CASSQEGSGANVLTF
TGCGCCAGCAGCCAAGAGGGCTCTGGGGCCAACGTCCTGACTTTC
>TRBV5-1|-|TRBD2|TRBJ2-2
CASSRTGLAGDPVGTGELFF
TGCGCCAGCAGTCGGACGGGACTAGCGGGAGACCCCGTCGGCACCGGGGAGCTGTTTTTT
>TRBV6-5|once|-|TRBJ2-7
CASSYGGQQYF
TGTGCCAGCAGTTACGGGGGGCAGCAGTACTTC
>TRBV5-8|once|TRBD1|TRBJ2-7
CASSLTTGIEQYF
TGTGCCAGCAGCTTGACGACAGGGATCGAGCAGTACTTC
>TRBV7-3|-|TRBD1|TRBJ1-5
CASSLNRDSNSNQPQHF
TGTGCCAGCAGCTTAAACCGGGACAGTAATAGCAATCAGCCCCAGCATTTT
>TRBV4-3|-|TRBD1|TRBJ1-4
CASSQVGGTGDEKLFF
TGCGCCAGCAGCCAAGTCGGGGGGACAGGAGATGAAAAACTGTTTTTT
>TRBV9|once|TRBD2|TRBJ2-7
CASTPDGRVYEQYF
TGTGCCAGCACCCCCGACGGGAGGGTCTACGAGCAGTACTTC
>TRBV5-1|-|-|TRBJ2-7
CASSLGASFYEQYF
TGCGCCAGCAGCCTGGGGGCCAGTTTCTACGAGCAGTACTTC
>TRBV5-6|once|-|TRBJ1-2
CASSLRDYGYTF
TGTGCCAGCAGCTTGAGGGACTACGGCTACACCTTC
>TRBV5-1|-|TRBD2|TRBJ2-1
CASSLVGLAGGEDEQFF
TGCGCCAGCAGCTTGGTTGGGCTAGCGGGAGGCGAGGATGAGCAGTTCTTC
>TRBV7-9|-|TRBD1|TRBJ2-4
CASSSPDRENIQYF
TGTGCCAGCAGCTCCCCGGACAGGGAGAACATTCAGTACTTC
>TRBV7-9|-|-|TRBJ1-5
CASSLANSEEQPQHF
TGTGCCAGCAGCTTAGCAAACTCGGAAGAGCAGCCCCAGCATTTT
>TRBV19|-|-|TRBJ1-2
CASSTLRATDYGYTF
TGTGCCAGTAGTACCCTCCGGGCGACAGACTATGGCTACACCTTC
>TRBV29-1|-|-|TRBJ2-2
CSVAPSAGELFF
TGCAGCGTTGCTCCCAGCGCCGGGGAGCTGTTTTTT
>TRBV5-6|-|TRBD1|TRBJ1-6
CASSPGQGTSPLHF
TGTGCCAGCAGCCCCGGACAGGGAACATCACCCCTCCACTTT
>TRBV11-2|-|TRBD1|TRBJ2-7
CASSPPYGGQGREQYF
TGTGCCAGCAGTCCTCCATATGGGGGACAGGGACGCGAGCAGTACTTC
>TRBV2|-|TRBD2|TRBJ2-6
CASSAGGAGANVLTF
TGTGCCAGCAGTGCCGGGGGGGCTGGGGCCAACGTCCTGACTTTC
>TRBV28|-|-|TRBJ2-5
CASSSRGREETQYF
TGTGCCAGCAGTTCCAGGGGCCGGGAAGAGACCCAGTACTTC
>TRBV5-6|-|TRBD1|TRBJ1-1
CASSPGTGLTEAFF
TGTGCCAGCAGCCCTGGGACAGGGTTAACTGAAGCTTTCTTT
>TRBV29-1|-|-|TRBJ2-1
CSGGHYNEQFF
TGCAGCGGGGGACACTACAATGAGCAGTTCTTC
>TRBV30|-|TRBD2|TRBJ2-5
CAWSEWGGQETQYF
TGTGCCTGGAGTGAATGGGGGGGCCAAGAGACCCAGTACTTC
>TRBV7-6|-|TRBD2|TRBJ2-7
CASSSGLTYEQYF
TGTGCCAGCAGCTCGGGACTAACTTACGAGCAGTACTTC
>TRBV6-5|-|-|TRBJ2-7
CASRRAEQYF
TGTGCCAGCAGACGTGCCGAGCAGTACTTC
>TRBV6-7|-|TRBD1|TRBJ1-2
CASSSQGFDYGYTF
TGTGCCAGCAGCTCACAGGGGTTCGACTATGGCTACACCTTC
>TRBV6-6|once|-|TRBJ1-1
CASSYSEGGSEAFF
TGTGCCAGCAGTTACTCGGAGGGGGGCAGTGAAGCTTTCTTT
>TRBV5-8|once|-|TRBJ2-2
CASSLPRGNTGELFF
TGTGCCAGCAGCTTGCCCCGGGGGAACACCGGGGAGCTGTTTTTT
>TRBV9|-|-|TRBJ2-2
CASSSPSTGELFF
TGTGCCAGCAGCTCACCAAGCACCGGGGAGCTGTTTTTT
>TRBV10-1|-|TRBD2|TRBJ2-1
CASSDVTSGRNEQFF
TGCGCCAGCAGTGATGTGACTAGCGGGAGAAATGAGCAGTTCTTC
>TRBV4-1|-|-|TRBJ1-1
CASSPGGGTEAFF
TGCGCCAGCAGCCCCGGGGGGGGCACTGAAGCTTTCTTT
>TRBV19|few|-|TRBJ1-1
CASSMNTEAFF
TGTGCCAGTAGTATGAACACTGAAGCTTTCTTT
>TRBV2|once|-|TRBJ2-1
CASMGNEQFF
TGTGCCAGCATGGGTAATGAGCAGTTCTTC
>TRBV5-1|once|TRBD1|TRBJ2-7
CASSWTGYEQYF
TGCGCCAGCAGCTGGACAGGCTACGAGCAGTACTTC
>TRBV28|-|-|TRBJ2-4
CASSFGGIQYF
TGTGCCAGCAGTTTTGGCGGCATTCAGTACTTC
>TRBV4-1|-|-|TRBJ2-7
CASSQEVGLYEQYF
TGCGCCAGCAGCCAAGAGGTAGGGCTTTACGAGCAGTACTTC
>TRBV2|-|TRBD1|TRBJ1-6
CASRGTGEQNSPLHF
TGTGCCAGCAGAGGGACAGGGGAGCAGAATTCACCCCTCCACTTT
>TRBV6-1|-|-|TRBJ1-1
CASTGGEAFF
TGTGCCAGCACGGGGGGTGAGGCTTTCTTT
>TRBV2|-|-|TRBJ2-5
CATWNPHQETQYF
TGTGCCACCTGGAACCCTCACCAAGAGACCCAGTACTTC